This TCR beta chain was retrieved from a study of control samples from healthy donors and cancer patients. Sequenced by immunoSEQ multiplex PCR; TCRdb stores in-frame clones only, minus some. The table has about 160,000 clones, 95% to 96% seen once. The TCR was taken from a woman aged 25 to 39 in good health. What was sequenced was blood.

The CDR3 nucleotides are TGTGCCAGCAGCTTAGTAGGGGGCGAAGAGACCCAGTACTTC. It specifies CASSLVGGEETQYF. J is TRBJ2-5 and V is TRBV7-9, with 7 bases identical to TRBD1. Germline V gene sequence: CDR1 SEHNR, CDR2 FQNEAQ (reference sequence). The junction had 2 bases not matched to a gene; V was cut back by 1 base and J by 3 bases. The CDR3 contains 14 residues.